This T cell receptor beta chain was sequenced for a study of cytomegalovirus exposure and HLA in healthy donors. Study results and caveats: Both high specificity and high sensitivity reportedly marked the classifier's diagnosis of cytomegalovirus status.

V was trimmed by 1 base and J by 0 bases, leaving 9 bases between them. Germline CDR1 SGHVS, CDR2 FNYEAQ. CDR3 length: 16 amino acids. In the case of this clone: Its target is unknown.

The PCR used 60 Vbeta and 13 Jbeta primers. Data came from immunoSEQ multiplex PCR; TCRdb stores just in-frame clones and leaves some out. The data hold 280,000 or so clones, with around 90% observed a single time. The chain uses TRBV7-6 and TRBJ2-2, with D hard to call. The origin of this receptor is a young woman in good health and CMV-seronegative. Sequenced sample: PBMCs. The CDR3 reads CASSLGIPANTGELFF. CDR3 bases: TGTGCCAGCAGCTTAGGTATACCAGCGAACACCGGGGAGCTGTTTTTT.